The present T cell receptor (beta chain) was sequenced within a study of tumor-infiltrating lymphocytes in oesophageal squamous cell carcinoma (dated by TCRdb to between 2015 and 2016). The library came from PCR. Reads for this sample came from an Illumina HiSeq 2000. TCRdb trimmed the raw reads at Q25, called clones with MiXCR and kept productive beta chains. Here each entry gathers all rows of one CDR3 protein and keeps the most common genes and DNA. The sample table lists roughly 20,000 distinct CDR3 sequences, more than 30% of them with a count of one. The biggest ten clones account for 12% of the sample. This clonotype has a handful of counts. The antigen it recognizes is unknown. Base qualities are not at hand, and no much larger clone is one base apart. Cut back by 5 bases and 2 bases, the V and J ends lie 16 bases apart. For CDR1 and CDR2, the germline V gene lists SGHTA and FQGNSA. From cysteine to phenylalanine, the CDR3 is 15 amino acids long. The only DNA kept is the CDR3, 45 bases in frame from the first base.

The sequence joins TRBV7-2 to TRBJ2-7; the D gene identity is not certain. Sequences were obtained from esophageal tumor tissue. The receptor was derived from a male donor with esophageal squamous cell carcinoma. The base sequence is TGTGCCAGCAGCACTTACTTAGAGTCCGCCTACGAGCAGTACTTC. Translated, this gives CASSTYLESAYEQYF.